Following are 23 T cell receptor beta chains from one sample sequenced in a study of blood T cell repertoires in COVID-19 (TCRdb year 2020). The receptor library was made with the immunoSEQ multiplex PCR assay. This immuneACCESS table, as held by TCRdb, lists in-frame sequences with V and J called but not all clones. Of the missing ones, under half trace to an unresolved V gene in checked studies; the others have no known cause. This sample is represented by approximately 300,000 clones; around 87% of them were singletons. The ten largest clones represent 3.5% to 4% of the sample. Sequences were obtained from peripheral blood. These receptors were collected from a woman in her fifties or sixties with active or convalescent COVID-19.

The chain joins TRBV18 to TRBJ1-1, with 7 positions matching TRBD1. J lost 0 bases, V lost 6 bases, and 4 bases had no gene match. Germline CDR1 and CDR2: KGHSH and LQKENI. The CDR3 extends over 14 amino acids. This CDR3 is CASSLDRVNTEAFF. CDR3 nucleotides: TGTGCCAGCTCCCTTGACAGGGTGAACACTGAAGCTTTCTTT.

This sequence joins TRBV27 and TRBJ2-2, with 10 nucleotides matching TRBD2. Germline V gene data show CDR1 as MNHEY and CDR2 as SMNVEV (reference sequence). The CDR3 is 16 residues long. V trimming: 6 bases; J trimming: 7 bases; junction bases outside the gene matches: 11. CDR3 DNA: TGTGCCAGCAGACAAAGCGGGAGGGCCTCGGGCGGGGAGCTGTTTTTT. Encoded protein: CASRQSGRASGGELFF.

The chain recombines TRBV7-9 with TRBJ2-7, with 7 bases matching TRBD2. The CDR3 is 14 amino acids. The junction had 3 bases not matched to a gene; V was cut back by 4 bases and J by 0 bases. CDR1 is SEHNR and CDR2 is FQNEAQ in the germline V gene (reference sequence). DNA of the CDR3: TGTGCCAGCAGCTCAGGCGGGAGCTCCTACGAGCAGTACTTC. It yields the protein CASSSGGSSYEQYF. Supplemented by reference TRBV7-9 and TRBJ2-7, the full variable domain reads DTGVSQNPRHKITKRGQNVTFRCDPISEHNRLYWYRQTLGQGPEFLTYFQNEAQLEKSRLLSDRFSAERPKGSFSTLEIQRTEQGDSAMYLCASSSGGSSYEQYFGPGTRLTVT.

The rearrangement links TRBV18 to TRBJ2-7; D perhaps matches TRBD1 (5 bases). Trimming took off 0 bases at V and 5 bases at J, with 20 bases between the two ends. CDR3 length equals 17 residues. The germline V gene has CDR1 KGHSH and CDR2 LQKENI. Here the CDR3 reads CASSPPERQGKENEQYF. CDR3 coding DNA: TGTGCCAGCTCACCACCGGAGCGCCAGGGAAAGGAAAACGAGCAGTACTTC.

This chain joins TRBV28 and TRBJ1-5; no clear D gene. The CDR3 is 16 amino acids. Trimming took off 6 bases at V and 0 bases at J, with 15 bases between the two ends. CDR1 and CDR2 (germline): MDHEN, SYDVKM. The CDR3 spells CASSIRTIYSNQPQHF. In nucleotides, the CDR3 is TGTGCCAGCAGCATACGAACAATTTATAGCAATCAGCCCCAGCATTTT.

The chain has TRBV4-3 and TRBJ1-1; D gene uncertain. Trimming took 4 bases from V and 5 from J, leaving 11 bases between them. This CDR3 is built from 13 residues. Per germline, CDR1 LGHNA and CDR2 YSLEER. CDR3 sequence: CASSRVGVTEAFF. The CDR3 nucleotides read TGCGCCAGCAGCCGTGTAGGAGTGACTGAAGCTTTCTTT.

The V and J genes are TRBV14 and TRBJ2-7; 8 bases agree with TRBD1. V shed 4 bases, J shed 5 bases, and the junction held 7 bases outside the gene matches. This CDR3 comprises 14 residues. Germline V gives CDR1 SGHDN, CDR2 FVKESK. The CDR3 protein is CASSLRDRQNEQYF. The CDR3 DNA follows: TGTGCCAGCAGCCTTCGGGACAGGCAAAACGAGCAGTACTTC.

This sequence joins TRBV12-5 and TRBJ1-3; a weak D match, TRBD1 (6 bases). Trimming took off 6 bases at V and 4 bases at J, with 13 bases between the two ends. Germline V CDR1 and CDR2: LGHNT, FRNRAP. The length of the CDR3 is 14 residues. CDR3 sequence (DNA): TGTGCTAGTGGGTCAAGGGACAAAGGAAACACCATATATTTT. Translated: CASGSRDKGNTIYF.

The gene calls are TRBV3-1 (or the pseudogene TRBV3-2) and TRBJ2-5, with no clear D. CDR1 is LGHDT, CDR2 YNNKEL, per germline (reference sequence). CDR3 length: 13 residues. V was trimmed by 1 base and J by 6 bases, leaving 9 bases between them. Written as DNA, the CDR3 is TGTGCCAGCAGCCAAGCTTATCTCCAGACCCAGTACTTC. Its protein is CASSQAYLQTQYF.

The V gene is TRBV7-9, the J gene TRBJ1-4; TRBD1 is a possible D gene (6 bases). Germline V gene data show CDR1 as SEHNR and CDR2 as FQNEAQ (reference sequence). The CDR3 loop spans 16 amino acids. V dropped 1 base and J dropped 3 bases, with 12 bases sitting between them. As DNA, the CDR3 is TGTGCCAGCAGCTTAGTGGACAGAGAACCTAATGAAAAACTGTTTTTT. Translating it yields CASSLVDREPNEKLFF.

The chain uses TRBV4-1 and TRBJ1-5; no clear D. The CDR3 runs to 17 residues. V shed 2 bases and J shed 0 bases, with 14 bases lying between them. The V gene's germline CDR1 is MGHRA and CDR2 YSYEKL. CDR3 DNA sequence: TGCGCCAGCAGCCAAATTCCGGTCGTATATAGCAATCAGCCCCAGCATTTT. It codes for CASSQIPVVYSNQPQHF.

The genes are TRBV10-3 and TRBJ1-3, with TRBD1 matching over 8 bases. The ends lost 3 bases at V and 3 bases at J; junction bases unmatched: 7. The CDR3 contains 16 residues. The germline V gene has CDR1 ENHRY and CDR2 SYGVKD. This CDR3 reads CAISDKTGGYGNTIYF. For the CDR3, the DNA is TGTGCCATCAGTGATAAAACAGGGGGTTATGGAAACACCATATATTTT.

This clone was seen more than once but under ten times. V usage is TRBV28 and J usage is TRBJ1-4, with TRBD1 identical over 8 bases. The ends lost 4 bases at V and 7 bases at J; junction bases unmatched: 11. CDR3 size: 16 residues. CDR1 is MDHEN, CDR2 SYDVKM, per germline. The CDR3 is CASSSRQGIMGEKLFF. The CDR3 DNA follows: TGTGCCAGCAGTTCCCGACAGGGGATCATGGGTGAAAAACTGTTTTTT.

This chain joins TRBV5-1 and TRBJ2-1; 12 nucleotides match TRBD2. With V trimmed by 6 bases and J by 9 bases, 7 bases remained unmatched. CDR3 size: 14 residues. The germline V gene has CDR1 SGHRS and CDR2 YFSETQ. CDR3 in DNA: TGCGCCAGCACTGAGACTAGCGGGAGTCTTGAGCAGTTCTTC. Translating it yields CASTETSGSLEQFF.

The gene calls are TRBV6-2 or TRBV6-3 and TRBJ1-1, with D perhaps TRBD1 (6 bases). This CDR3 spans 14 amino acids. The V and J ends lost 2 bases and 0 bases respectively, with 7 bases between them. Germline CDR1 MNHEY, CDR2 SVGEGT. DNA for the CDR3: TGTGCCAGCAGTTACACAGGGCTGAACACTGAAGCTTTCTTT. It codes for CASSYTGLNTEAFF.

In DNA, the CDR3 is TGTGCCAGCAGTCCCAGGGACAGAAGTAATTCACCCCTCCACTTT. Amino acid sequence: CASSPRDRSNSPLHF. The V and J genes are TRBV6-5 and TRBJ1-6; 7 positions match TRBD1. Germline V gene data show CDR1 as MNHEY and CDR2 as SVGAGI. The CDR3 is 15 amino acids. With 5 bases clipped from V and 6 bases from J, the junction kept 7 bases outside the gene matches.

The chain links TRBV11-2 to TRBJ1-2; D remains unclear. V shed 2 bases and J shed 2 bases, with 6 bases lying between them. The CDR3 sequence is 13 residues long. CDR1 is SGHAT, CDR2 FQNNGV, per germline. DNA of the CDR3: TGTGCCAGCAGCTTAATTGAGAACTATGGCTACACCTTC. This gives the protein CASSLIENYGYTF. Based on the CDR3 plus reference TRBV11-2 and TRBJ1-2, the full variable domain is EAGVAQSPRYKIIEKRQSVAFWCNPISGHATLYWYQQILGQGPKLLIQFQNNGVVDDSQLPKDRFSAERLKGVDSTLKIQPAKLEDSAVYLCASSLIENYGYTFGSGTRLTVV.

This chain links TRBV7-3 with TRBJ2-2, with TRBD2 as a possible D gene (6 bases). Per germline, CDR1 SGHTA and CDR2 FQGTGA. V was pared by 6 bases and J by 6 bases, with 11 bases between. The CDR3 extends over 13 amino acids. The CDR3 DNA reads TGTGCCAGCAGAACGGAGGGACCCGGGGAGCTGTTTTTT. Its protein product is CASRTEGPGELFF.

The sample holds a few counts of this clone. The chain combines TRBV12-3 or TRBV12-4 with TRBJ2-7; D is possibly TRBD2 (5 bases). This CDR3 contains 13 residues. The V gene lost 5 bases and the J gene lost 6 bases, with 14 bases spanning the gap. The CDR3 spells CASSRGPWGEQYF. CDR3 DNA sequence: TGTGCCAGCAGTCGAGGGCCATGGGGCGAGCAGTACTTC.

The J gene is TRBJ1-2, the V gene TRBV30, with D tentatively TRBD1 (5 bases). The CDR3 totals 12 residues. Per the germline V gene, CDR1 is GTSNPN and CDR2 is SVGIG (reference sequence). The germline V and J ends were trimmed by 4 bases and 4 bases, with 10 bases remaining between them. CDR3 region: CAWTRQTYGYTF. CDR3 bases: TGTGCCTGGACCAGACAGACCTATGGCTACACCTTC.

The chain combines TRBV11-3 with TRBJ2-7; 8 bases agree with TRBD1. V lost 4 bases and J lost 3; bases outside the gene matches: 5. Germline assignment: CDR1 SGHNT and CDR2 YENEEA. CDR3 length equals 14 residues. The chain's CDR3 is CASSSTGENYEQYF. The CDR3, as DNA: TGTGCCAGCAGCTCGACAGGGGAGAACTACGAGCAGTACTTC.

The gene calls are TRBV18 and TRBJ2-1; 8 bases agree with TRBD2. Losses at the gene ends were 2 bases for V and 2 bases for J; bases not matched to a gene: 8. Germline lookup yields CDR1 KGHSH and CDR2 LQKENI. The CDR3 contains 17 residues. The CDR3, as DNA: TGTGCCAGCTCACCAGGGACCGGGACTAGGACCTACAATGAGCAGTTCTTC. Encoded protein: CASSPGTGTRTYNEQFF.

The gene calls are TRBV4-1 and TRBJ2-7; 9 bases are a match to TRBD1. The CDR3 contains 17 residues. Per germline, CDR1 MGHRA and CDR2 YSYEKL. The V and J ends lost 0 bases and 1 base, in that order; junction bases with no gene match: 7. DNA of the CDR3: TGCGCCAGCAGCCAAGATTCTACCGGGACAGGGTCCTACGAGCAGTACTTC. It is translated as CASSQDSTGTGSYEQYF.